The entry below describes one T cell receptor (beta chain). Its antigen has not been determined. No base quality values were provided; no much bigger clone lies one nucleotide off. Participants in the prospective study were aged about 18 to 95 years, lived in 20 to 25 United States geographic areas, and enrolled through a virtual design. In the prospective study, cohorts were assigned on the basis of participant-reported clinical history obtained from a screening survey and a study questionnaire. Exposed participants were defined as having been in contact with someone with a PCR-confirmed or clinician-diagnosed COVID-19 case within 2 weeks of study entry. In the prospective study, mobile phlebotomists collected whole blood, serum and a nasopharyngeal or oropharyngeal swab from each participant. Over a 2-month period, participants in the prospective study had the option of providing additional blood draws and questionnaires. Before DNA extraction, blood samples from the prospective study were shipped at room temperature or frozen.

From the cysteine up to the phenylalanine, the CDR3 has a length of 13 residues. Of the read, only the CDR3 DNA is kept; its 39 bases are in frame from base 1. According to the germline V gene, CDR1 reads SGHTA and CDR2 reads FQGTGA. Trimming at the junction amounts to 5 bases on V and 3 bases on J, and the germline ends lie 8 bases apart. The immunoSEQ Assay, a bias-controlled multiplex PCR, was used to amplify TCRbeta CDR3 regions from genomic DNA. Processing in the source paper ran as follows. Within the assay, amplification of reference gene primers was used to estimate how many nucleated cells each sample contained. To quantify the absolute abundance of each unique TCRbeta CDR3 rearrangement, sequence reads were collapsed and filtered. For each sample, productive Simpson clonality was calculated by taking the square root of Simpson's diversity index across productive rearrangements. Held by TCRdb, this immuneACCESS table contains in-frame sequences only and omits some clones. Under half of the omission traces to an unresolved V gene where checked; the cause of the rest is unknown. V and J calls plus clone size are reproduced from that table; the DNA served to infer D and trimming. The sample data list 210,000 or so clones, and roughly 80% of these were observed just once. The ten largest clones take up about 4.8% of the sample.

This sample is drawn from a study of blood T cell repertoires in COVID-19 (TCRdb year 2020). With regard to the full study: Samples from collaborators originated in the United States, Italy and Spain and spanned both the acute and convalescent phases of COVID-19. HLA class I and class II types, where available, came from metadata supplied by the sample provider rather than from assay-based typing. Samples came from the ongoing ImmuneRACE study (first 160 participants) plus 1,254 subjects from 6 global collaborators. The dataset comprised deeply sampled blood TCRbeta repertoires from subjects exposed to, actively infected with, or recovered from COVID-19. Nearly every sample came with metadata listing a de-identified subject ID, COVID-19 status, age in years and sex. The prospective study material was composed of cDNA or gDNA derived from T cells, B-cell-depleted T cells, or PBMCs. The repertoires were released in a freely available public database meant as a resource for research on the immune response to SARS-CoV-2. Broad study findings and their caveats: Clinical and demographic metadata were provided uncurated, with the amount varying by source and participant.

This TCR was sampled from a woman aged 50 to 60 who had been exposed to COVID-19. Source material: PBMCs or T cells enriched from blood (not recorded which). The chain uses TRBV7-3 and TRBJ2-1; a tentative D match to TRBD2 spans 5 bases. The nucleotides are TGTGCCAGCAGCCCGGACTTCTACAATGAGCAGTTCTTC. Protein translation: CASSPDFYNEQFF.